This T cell receptor beta chain was found in a study of beta chain features in type 1 diabetes. Study at large: On cell yields, gender and age, patients and healthy donors were similar.

Whole-study results and caveats: The study found that naive, central memory and Treg TCRB repertoires appeared more similar in patients than in healthy donors.

Expressed TCRB transcripts were sequenced because the isolated RNA had all been reverse transcribed beforehand. Sequencing used immunoSEQ multiplex PCR; TCRdb keeps in-frame clones, though not all of them. This sample has about 900,000 clones, with about a sixth found just once. Only one heparinised blood draw was taken per donor, and its volume averaged around 100 mL. On this clone: Its antigen is unidentified.

This CDR3 is built from 13 residues. Trimming took off 5 bases at V and 2 bases at J, with 13 bases between the two ends. Germline CDR1 and CDR2: SQVTM and ANQGSEA. The sequenced sample was naive CD4+ T cells from blood. This sequence joins TRBV29-1 and TRBJ2-7, with D maybe TRBD2 (6 bases). This TCR derives from a woman aged 18-30 years in good health. For the CDR3, the DNA is TGCAGCGTTACCGGGACTGGGACCTACGAGCAGTACTTC. Protein sequence: CSVTGTGTYEQYF.